This TCR beta chain was found in a study of blood T cell repertoires in COVID-19. About the research overall: PBMCs, B-cell-depleted T cells, or T cells provided the cDNA or gDNA that made up the material.

This clone was observed a few times. Using immunoSEQ multiplex PCR, the repertoire was profiled, and TCRdb retains in-frame clones only, with some absent. The sample yields 220,000 or so clones, 80% to 85% seen once. Germline lookup yields CDR1 GTSNPN and CDR2 SVGIG (reference sequence). The V segment lost 8 bases and the J segment 1 base; nucleotides outside the gene matches: 7. The CDR3 runs 14 residues. The sequenced material came from peripheral blood. This TCR came from a woman of 80 years or more with COVID-19, enrolled during active disease. The chain employs TRBV30 and TRBJ1-4; 7 nucleotides line up with TRBD1. The CDR3 sequence is CAGNRGVTNEKLFF. The CDR3 DNA follows: TGTGCCGGGAACAGGGGTGTAACTAATGAAAAACTGTTTTTT.